These 15 T cell receptor beta chains were sequenced from one sample in a study of cytomegalovirus exposure and HLA in healthy donors. With 60 Vbeta and 13 Jbeta primers, the PCR was carried out. Sequenced by immunoSEQ multiplex PCR; TCRdb stores in-frame clones only, minus some. The sample has over 80,000 clones, over 65% seen once; the top ten hold more than 15%. Sequences were obtained from PBMCs. Receptor source: a woman between 18 and 29 years old in good health and CMV-seropositive.

The rearrangement uses TRBV5-1 and TRBJ2-1, with 12 bases lining up with TRBD2. The CDR3 length is 15 residues. Trimming took 9 bases from V and 10 from J; bases not matched to a gene: 14. The germline V gene encodes CDR1 SGHRS and CDR2 YFSETQ. This CDR3 reads CATRPELAGGLEQFF. In DNA form, the CDR3 reads TGCGCCACTAGACCCGAACTAGCGGGGGGATTGGAGCAGTTCTTC.

This clone is categorized as medium-sized. V is TRBV4-2 and J is TRBJ2-7; 11 bases agree with TRBD2. This CDR3 has 18 amino acids. V lost 0 bases to trimming and J lost 7 bases; unmatched junction nucleotides: 14. Per germline, CDR1 LGHNA and CDR2 YNFKEQ. CDR3 nucleotide sequence: TGTGCCAGCAGCCAAGATTCCGTACTACTAGCGGGGGCCAGGGAGCAGTACTTC. Encoded protein: CASSQDSVLLAGAREQYF.

The V and J genes are TRBV29-1 and TRBJ2-7, with 8 bases lining up with TRBD2. The V and J ends lost 1 base and 0 bases, in that order; junction bases with no gene match: 5. In germline, CDR1 is SQVTM, CDR2 ANQGSEA. The CDR3 length is 15 residues. This CDR3 is CSVEGVAGSSYEQYF. CDR3 in DNA: TGCAGCGTTGAAGGCGTAGCGGGAAGCTCCTACGAGCAGTACTTC.

CDR3 in DNA: TGTGCCATCAGACCGGGACAGGGTACTAATGAAAAACTGTTTTTT. It is translated as CAIRPGQGTNEKLFF. The J gene is TRBJ1-4, the V gene TRBV10-3; 9 bases match TRBD1. This CDR3 is built from 15 residues. V shed 6 bases and J 2 bases; nucleotides not matched to a gene: 4. The germline V gene encodes CDR1 ENHRY and CDR2 SYGVKD.

V is TRBV5-4 and J is TRBJ1-2, with 7 bases fitting TRBD1. The CDR3 has 15 amino acids. V shed 5 bases, J shed 2 bases, and the junction held 9 bases outside the gene matches. Germline CDR1 and CDR2: SGHNT and YYREEE (reference sequence). This CDR3 is CASSSQGWQNYGYTF. CDR3 in DNA: TGTGCCAGCAGTTCACAGGGGTGGCAAAACTATGGCTACACCTTC. Drawing the rest from reference TRBV5-4 and TRBJ1-2, the complete variable domain is ETGVTQSPTHLIKTRGQQVTLRCSSQSGHNTVSWYQQALGQGPQFIFQYYREEENGRGNFPPRFSGLQFPNYSSELNVNALELDDSALYLCASSSQGWQNYGYTFGSGTRLTVV.

This rearrangement joins TRBV5-1 to TRBJ2-1; possible D gene TRBD2, 5 bases. V was shortened by 0 bases and J by 2 bases, with 6 bases between the two germline ends. This CDR3 is built from 14 residues. CDR1 and CDR2 (germline): SGHRS, YFSETQ. The CDR3 bases are TGCGCCAGCAGCTTGGCCGGGACCTACAATGAGCAGTTCTTC. Translating it yields CASSLAGTYNEQFF.

V and J are TRBV4-1 and TRBJ2-1, with D tentatively TRBD2 (5 bases). Germline V CDR1 and CDR2: MGHRA, YSYEKL. V was pared by 0 bases and J by 7 bases, with 16 bases between. The CDR3 has 16 amino acids. This CDR3 is CASSQEGEGLRNEQFF. CDR3 DNA sequence: TGCGCCAGCAGCCAAGAGGGAGAGGGCCTTAGGAATGAGCAGTTCTTC.

This clone showed up just once. The chain links TRBV11-2 to TRBJ1-1, with 7 bases identical to TRBD1. The junction had 10 bases not matched to a gene; V was cut back by 5 bases and J by 4 bases. The CDR3 is made up of 15 amino acids. Germline V CDR1 and CDR2: SGHAT, FQNNGV. The CDR3 loop reads CASSAGTRQGTEAFF. For the CDR3, the DNA is TGTGCCAGCAGCGCCGGGACCCGACAGGGCACTGAAGCTTTCTTT.

The chain couples TRBV7-8 to TRBJ1-4; TRBD1 is a possible D gene (5 bases). Trimming cost V 2 bases and J 2 bases, with 12 bases left between them. This CDR3 comprises 16 residues. Per the germline V gene, CDR1 is SGHVS and CDR2 is FQNEAQ. CDR3 bases: TGTGCCAGCAGCTTAATAGCAGGGACTACTAATGAAAAACTGTTTTTT. It is translated as CASSLIAGTTNEKLFF.

A single count supports this clone. The chain uses TRBV6-5 and TRBJ1-2; no reliable D call. CDR3 length: 13 amino acids. Germline V gene data show CDR1 as MNHEY and CDR2 as SVGAGI. V gave up 0 bases and J gave up 6 bases, with 8 bases separating them. CDR3 sequence reads: CASSYSSGNGYTF. The CDR3 nucleotides are TGTGCCAGCAGTTACTCGTCGGGAAATGGCTACACCTTC.

The chain has TRBV4-3 and TRBJ2-2; 14 nucleotides line up with TRBD2. This CDR3 has 17 residues. Germline CDR1 reads LGHNA; CDR2 reads YSLEER. Unmatched junction bases numbered 5, after V lost 2 bases and J lost 6 bases. The CDR3 DNA sequence: TGCGCCAGCAGCCAAATTGGGACTAGCGGGAGAGCCGGGGAGCTGTTTTTT. Amino acids: CASSQIGTSGRAGELFF.

This chain joins TRBV5-6 and TRBJ2-7; the match to TRBD2 covers 14 bases. V gave up 3 bases and J gave up 3 bases; unmatched junction bases: 2. Looked up from germline, CDR1 is SGHDT and CDR2 is YYEEEE. The CDR3 is 15 residues long. The CDR3 loop is CASSYGLAGGYEQYF. CDR3 bases: TGTGCCAGCAGCTACGGACTAGCGGGGGGCTACGAGCAGTACTTC. The full variable domain, its missing parts supplied by reference TRBV5-6 and TRBJ2-7, is DAGVTQSPTHLIKTRGQQVTLRCSPKSGHDTVSWYQQALGQGPQFIFQYYEEEERQRGNFPDRFSGHQFPNYSSELNVNALLLGDSALYLCASSYGLAGGYEQYFGPGTRLTVT.

The chain joins TRBV7-2 to TRBJ1-1; no reliable D call. CDR1 is SGHTA, CDR2 FQGNSA, per germline. Trimming removed 1 base at V and 4 bases at J, with 13 bases between. The CDR3 sequence is 15 residues long. The CDR3 is CASSLGPPWSTEAFF. For the CDR3, the DNA is TGTGCCAGCAGCTTAGGCCCACCCTGGAGCACTGAAGCTTTCTTT.

V usage is TRBV28 and J usage is TRBJ2-7, with 7 bases matching TRBD2. With V trimmed by 5 bases and J by 6 bases, 19 bases remained unmatched. The CDR3 sequence is 17 residues long. Germline V gene lookup returns CDR1 MDHEN and CDR2 SYDVKM. The CDR3 DNA reads TGTGCCAGCAGTAAAGGGACTAACATCCCTTCAGCTTCCGAGCAGTACTTC. This translates into CASSKGTNIPSASEQYF.

The J gene is TRBJ2-6, the V gene TRBV10-3; TRBD1 agrees at 7 bases. The CDR3 totals 16 residues. Germline lookup yields CDR1 ENHRY and CDR2 SYGVKD. Trimming cost V 2 bases and J 0 bases; bases outside gene matches: 1. CDR3 sequence: CAISETGDSGANVLTF. The CDR3 DNA sequence: TGTGCCATCAGTGAGACAGGGGACTCTGGGGCCAACGTCCTGACTTTC.